One and the same sample provided the 20 T cell receptor beta chains below, sequenced in a study of shared clonotypes between healthy human individuals. TCRdb keeps only in-frame clones here, not all; method: immunoSEQ multiplex PCR. The sample lists approximately 2.5 million clones, around nine tenths occurring once. The sample was naive CD4+ T cells sorted from blood. Subset here: CD45RA+ positively selected. The receptors here all came from a man aged 18 to 29 in good health.

In nucleotides, the CDR3 is TGTGCCAGCAGTGCCCCTCAGGGGGCTAACACTGAAGCTTTCTTT. Translated: CASSAPQGANTEAFF. The chain uses TRBV6-1 and TRBJ1-1; 8 positions agree with TRBD1. Germline V CDR1 and CDR2: MNHNS, SASEGT. There are 15 residues in the CDR3. J gave up 2 bases and V 4 bases, and 6 bases lay outside the gene matches.

This chain connects TRBV2 to TRBJ2-7, with D possibly called TRBD1 or TRBD2 (5 bases each). With 2 bases removed from V and 0 bases from J, the gap between germline ends came to 17 bases. Germline lookup yields CDR1 SNHLY and CDR2 FYNNEI. The CDR3 has 17 amino acids. The DNA of the CDR3 is TGTGCCAGCAGTGAAACGGGGCAGGCAACTTTCTCCTACGAGCAGTACTTC. Translation: CASSETGQATFSYEQYF. Complete variable domain (other parts from reference TRBV2 and TRBJ2-7): EPEVTQTPSHQVTQMGQEVILRCVPISNHLYFYWYRQILGQKVEFLVSFYNNEISEKSEIFDDQFSVERPDGSNFTLKIRSTKLEDSAMYFCASSETGQATFSYEQYFGPGTRLTVT.

This rearrangement joins TRBV14 to TRBJ2-7; D gene ambiguous. The CDR3 covers 16 residues. Germline CDR1 and CDR2: SGHDN and FVKESK. The V gene lost 0 bases and the J gene lost 6 bases, with 18 bases spanning the gap. The CDR3 DNA reads as TGTGCCAGCAGCCAAGATGTAGGAGTTAGGATCGGCGAGCAGTACTTC. Translation: CASSQDVGVRIGEQYF.

The genes are TRBV14 and TRBJ2-3; D is uncertain. The germline CDR1 and CDR2 sequences are SGHDN and FVKESK. V lost 4 bases and J 6 bases, leaving 5 bases between the germline ends. This CDR3 spans 11 amino acids. DNA for the CDR3: TGTGCCAGCAGCCGTGTGGATACGCAGTATTTT. Encoded protein: CASSRVDTQYF.

The rearrangement uses TRBV5-4 and TRBJ2-2; tentatively, D is TRBD1 (6 bases). V lost 1 base to trimming and J lost 4 bases, with 14 bases between them. The CDR3 is 16 amino acids. Per germline, CDR1 SGHNT and CDR2 YYREEE (reference sequence). CDR3 loop: CASSLTGRGPTGELFF. The DNA of the CDR3 is TGTGCCAGCAGCTTGACAGGGAGAGGTCCCACCGGGGAGCTGTTTTTT.

The V gene is TRBV5-1, the J gene TRBJ2-7; TRBD1 matches 8 bases. The J segment lost 7 bases and the V segment lost 5 bases, leaving 17 bases of the junction unmatched. Germline-derived CDR1 and CDR2 are SGHRS and YFSETQ. This CDR3 comprises 16 residues. CDR3 sequence: CASRPDRGSLKGEQYF. The CDR3 DNA is TGCGCCAGCAGACCCGACAGGGGTTCTCTTAAGGGTGAGCAGTACTTC.

This rearrangement joins TRBV5-1 to TRBJ2-1, with 8 nucleotides matching TRBD2. This CDR3 spans 16 amino acids. The germline V gene encodes CDR1 SGHRS and CDR2 YFSETQ. The trim removed 4 bases at V and 6 bases at J, leaving 12 bases unmatched. Here the CDR3 DNA reads TGCGCCAGCAGCAAGACCGGACTAGCATCTAGCAATGAGCAGTTCTTC. It encodes CASSKTGLASSNEQFF.

The chain links TRBV19 to TRBJ1-4, with 10 bases that match TRBD1. This CDR3 comprises 15 residues. CDR1 is LNHDA, CDR2 SQIVND, per germline (reference sequence). V was pared by 7 bases and J by 3 bases, with 5 bases of the junction left unmatched. This CDR3 reads CASIDRGLANEKLFF. In DNA form, the CDR3 reads TGTGCCAGTATCGACAGGGGGCTGGCTAATGAAAAACTGTTTTTT.

CDR3 loop: CSVVSLGQSSGNTIYF. CDR3 bases: TGCAGCGTTGTAAGCCTCGGACAGAGCTCTGGAAACACCATATATTTT. The J gene is TRBJ1-3, the V gene TRBV29-1; D may be TRBD1 (6 bases). The CDR3 consists of 16 residues. V lost 4 bases, J lost 0 bases, and 16 bases lay in between. Germline CDR1 reads SQVTM; CDR2 reads ANQGSEA.

The chain combines TRBV30 with TRBJ2-5; 12 bases align to TRBD2. V was pared by 5 bases and J by 1 base, with 17 bases of the junction left unmatched. CDR3 size: 19 residues. From germline, CDR1 is GTSNPN and CDR2 SVGIG (reference sequence). CDR3 DNA sequence: TGTGCCTGGGACAGGTCAAGGACTAGCGGGACCTCAAGCCAAGAGACCCAGTACTTC. As protein: CAWDRSRTSGTSSQETQYF.

The chain combines TRBV30 with TRBJ2-1; 7 bases match TRBD2. In germline, CDR1 is GTSNPN, CDR2 SVGIG (reference sequence). Unmatched junction bases numbered 14, after V lost 5 bases and J lost 4 bases. This CDR3 region has 16 residues. This CDR3 reads CAWPARWLAVYNEQFF. In DNA, the CDR3 is TGTGCCTGGCCCGCCCGGTGGCTAGCGGTTTACAATGAGCAGTTCTTC.

CDR3 nucleotide sequence: TGCAGCGTAGGACAGCGGGTTAATGAAAAACTGTTTTTT. It translates to CSVGQRVNEKLFF. This rearrangement joins TRBV29-1 to TRBJ1-4; D is possibly TRBD1 (6 bases). V lost 6 bases, J lost 4 bases, and 12 bases lay in between. The germline V gene has CDR1 SQVTM and CDR2 ANQGSEA. CDR3 length: 13 residues. Together with reference TRBV29-1 and TRBJ1-4, the CDR3 gives the full variable domain: SAVISQKPSRDICQRGTSLTIQCQVDSQVTMMFWYRQQPGQSLTLIATANQGSEATYESGFVIDKFPISRPNLTFSTLTVSNMSPEDSSIYLCSVGQRVNEKLFFGSGTQLSVL.

Regarding this clone: Additional DNA sequences in this sample encode the identical CDR3. V gene TRBV6-5 combines with J gene TRBJ2-3; 10 bases fit TRBD1. The V segment lost 5 bases and the J segment 3 bases; nucleotides outside the gene matches: 2. CDR1 and CDR2 from the germline V gene are MNHEY and SVGAGI. This CDR3 is 14 amino acids long. CDR3 sequence (DNA): TGTGCCAGCAGTCCGGGACAGGGGACAGATACGCAGTATTTT. Translation gives CASSPGQGTDTQYF.

As regards this clone: Within the sample, other DNA sequences also encode this same CDR3. This chain links TRBV7-2 with TRBJ1-5; the D is unclear. Germline V gives CDR1 SGHTA, CDR2 FQGNSA. V lost 5 bases and J lost 0, with 5 bases in between. CDR3 size: 13 residues. The CDR3 loop is CASSPNSNQPQHF. CDR3 bases: TGTGCCAGCAGCCCTAATAGCAATCAGCCCCAGCATTTT. Full variable domain (outside the CDR3, taken from reference TRBV7-2 and TRBJ1-5): GAGVSQSPSNKVTEKGKDVELRCDPISGHTALYWYRQSLGQGLEFLIYFQGNSAPDKSGLPSDRFSAERTGGSVSTLTIQRTQQEDSAVYLCASSPNSNQPQHFGDGTRLSIL.

The V and J genes are TRBV5-1 and TRBJ1-6; 7 positions match TRBD1. CDR1 is SGHRS, CDR2 YFSETQ, per germline. This CDR3 is built from 15 residues. V lost 4 bases to trimming and J lost 0 bases; unmatched junction nucleotides: 1. The CDR3 bases are TGCGCCAGCAGCGGGGACAGCTCCTATAATTCACCCCTCCACTTT. Its protein is CASSGDSSYNSPLHF.

This chain links TRBV6-1 with TRBJ2-3; D gene ambiguous. Trimming cost V 6 bases and J 2 bases, with 12 bases left between them. This CDR3 region has 14 residues. In germline, CDR1 is MNHNS, CDR2 SASEGT. The CDR3 spells CASSTGGDTDTQYF. The CDR3, as DNA: TGTGCCAGCAGCACGGGCGGAGACACAGATACGCAGTATTTT.

V usage is TRBV18 and J usage is TRBJ2-7, with 8 bases fitting TRBD1. Germline CDR1 and CDR2: KGHSH and LQKENI. With 4 bases clipped from V and 4 bases from J, the junction kept 6 bases outside the gene matches. The length of the CDR3 is 14 residues. The CDR3 coding sequence is TGTGCCAGCTCACTATTGGACAGGGCTTACGAGCAGTACTTC. Translating gives CASSLLDRAYEQYF.

This CDR3 is CASSQAGADTQYF. The CDR3 region has the DNA TGCGCCAGCAGCCAAGCTGGGGCAGATACGCAGTATTTT. The chain combines TRBV4-1 with TRBJ2-3; D remains ambiguous. The length of the CDR3 is 13 residues. V lost 1 base and J 4 bases, leaving 6 bases between the germline ends. From germline, CDR1 is MGHRA and CDR2 YSYEKL.

This clone was detected only once. At the DNA level, this CDR3 is encoded by other sequences in the same sample as well. This chain joins TRBV5-1 and TRBJ2-7; TRBD1 might be the D (5 bases). The CDR3 has 13 amino acids. The V gene lost 0 bases and the J gene lost 4 bases, with 8 bases spanning the gap. Germline V gives CDR1 SGHRS, CDR2 YFSETQ. CDR3 amino acids: CASSLAPGYEQYF. DNA for the CDR3: TGCGCCAGCAGCTTGGCCCCAGGGTACGAGCAGTACTTC. The full variable domain, its missing parts supplied by reference TRBV5-1 and TRBJ2-7, is KAGVTQTPRYLIKTRGQQVTLSCSPISGHRSVSWYQQTPGQGLQFLFEYFSETQRNKGNFPGRFSGRQFSNSRSEMNVSTLELGDSALYLCASSLAPGYEQYFGPGTRLTVT.

J is TRBJ2-5 and V is TRBV7-9; 13 bases align to TRBD2. The ends lost 5 bases at V and 2 bases at J; junction bases unmatched: 5. The CDR3 is made up of 16 amino acids. Germline lookup yields CDR1 SEHNR and CDR2 FQNEAQ (reference sequence). This CDR3 reads CASSRGLAGIQETQYF. The CDR3 DNA reads as TGTGCCAGCAGCCGGGGACTAGCGGGAATTCAAGAGACCCAGTACTTC.